This T cell receptor (beta chain) was observed in a study of blood T cell repertoires in COVID-19. As for the study in general: T cells, B-cell-depleted T cells, or PBMCs supplied cDNA or gDNA.

This clone was seen a single time. The V gene's germline CDR1 is SGDLS and CDR2 YYNGEE. The V and J ends lost 0 bases and 5 bases respectively, with 15 bases between them. The CDR3 runs 15 residues. Methods used by the authors: Reference gene primers were amplified, and this amplification served to estimate nucleated cell counts. The assay was immunoSEQ multiplex PCR, and TCRdb's table has in-frame clones only and misses some. V, J and clone size were drawn from that table, and D and trimming were deduced from the DNA. This sample has 270,000 or so clones; roughly 85% occur once, and the top ten carry 3%.

The specimen was peripheral blood. The chain recombines TRBV9 with TRBJ2-7; a possible D gene is TRBD1 (6 bases). The origin of this receptor is a woman under 40 with active or convalescent COVID-19. In DNA form, the CDR3 reads TGTGCCAGCAGCGTAGGTCGCAGGGGTTTCCACGAGCAGTACTTC. Amino acids: CASSVGRRGFHEQYF.